A selection of T cell receptor beta chains follows, all from one sample in a study of cytomegalovirus exposure and HLA in healthy donors. Some clones are missing from TCRdb's copy, which holds only in-frame ones; the method was immunoSEQ multiplex PCR. The top ten hold over 1.5% of the sample, which has fewer than 200,000 clones, around 88% seen once. The sample taken for sequencing was PBMCs. All receptors come from a man aged 40-50 years in good health and CMV-seropositive. Each CDR3 is given with its conserved first and last residue. A D gene is named only where the DNA matches it firmly. Size is stated for part of the rows, as once, few or many counts, or as a class when the clone is expanded.

CDR3aa: CASSQDSSGAYEQYF
CDR3nt: TGCGCCAGCAGCCAAGATAGCAGCGGGGCCTACGAGCAGTACTTC
abundance: NA
v_gene: TRBV4-1
j_gene: TRBJ2-7
d_gene: TRBD2

CDR3aa: CVLANSYNEQFF
CDR3nt: TGTGTGTTGGCAAACTCCTACAATGAGCAGTTCTTC
abundance: NA
v_gene: TRBV6-1
j_gene: TRBJ2-1
d_gene: NA

CDR3aa: CASSYIRAAEAFF
CDR3nt: TGTGCCAGCAGTTACATCAGGGCCGCTGAAGCTTTCTTT
abundance: NA
v_gene: TRBV6-5
j_gene: TRBJ1-1
d_gene: NA

CDR3aa: CASSWEAGTNTGELFF
CDR3nt: TGCGCCAGCAGCTGGGAGGCAGGGACGAACACCGGGGAGCTGTTTTTT
abundance: NA
v_gene: TRBV5-1
j_gene: TRBJ2-2
d_gene: NA

CDR3aa: CASSLMQGVGYEQYF
CDR3nt: TGTGCCAGCAGTTTAATGCAGGGGGTCGGTTACGAGCAGTACTTC
abundance: NA
v_gene: TRBV27
j_gene: TRBJ2-7
d_gene: TRBD1

CDR3aa: CSVWTGQQNQPQHF
CDR3nt: TGCAGCGTCTGGACGGGACAGCAAAATCAGCCCCAGCATTTT
abundance: NA
v_gene: TRBV29-1
j_gene: TRBJ1-5
d_gene: TRBD1

CDR3aa: CASSSIFGGLETQYF
CDR3nt: TGTGCCAGCAGTTCTATTTTCGGAGGATTGGAGACCCAGTACTTC
abundance: NA
v_gene: TRBV27
j_gene: TRBJ2-5
d_gene: NA

CDR3aa: CASRRQIGSGDEQFF
CDR3nt: TGTGCCAGCAGACGCCAAATCGGGAGCGGCGATGAGCAGTTCTTC
abundance: NA
v_gene: TRBV6-5
j_gene: TRBJ2-1
d_gene: NA

CDR3aa: CASRLSGGNTEAFF
CDR3nt: TGTGCCAGCAGGCTTTCGGGAGGGAACACTGAAGCTTTCTTT
abundance: NA
v_gene: TRBV11-2
j_gene: TRBJ1-1
d_gene: NA

CDR3aa: CASRVGTSRRYEQFF
CDR3nt: TGTGCCAGCCGAGTCGGGACTAGCCGGAGGTATGAGCAGTTCTTC
abundance: NA
v_gene: TRBV27
j_gene: TRBJ2-1
d_gene: TRBD2

CDR3aa: CASSEPPGVGELFF
CDR3nt: TGTGCCAGCAGTGAACCCCCAGGGGTCGGGGAGCTGTTTTTT
abundance: NA
v_gene: TRBV6-1
j_gene: TRBJ2-2
d_gene: NA

CDR3aa: CASSRRGGQGAGTGELFF
CDR3nt: TGTGCCAGTAGTCGTAGGGGGGGACAGGGGGCTGGGACCGGGGAGCTGTTTTTT
abundance: NA
v_gene: TRBV19
j_gene: TRBJ2-2
d_gene: TRBD1

CDR3aa: CASSSGGGRTDTQYF
CDR3nt: TGTGCCAGCAGCTCTGGGGGGGGCCGCACAGATACGCAGTATTTT
abundance: NA
v_gene: TRBV9
j_gene: TRBJ2-3
d_gene: NA

CDR3aa: CASSPRTGQETQYF
CDR3nt: TGTGCCAGCAGCCCACGGACAGGCCAGGAGACCCAGTACTTC
abundance: NA
v_gene: TRBV2
j_gene: TRBJ2-5
d_gene: TRBD1

CDR3aa: CASSLLRGIPYEQYF
CDR3nt: TGTGCCAGCAGTTTACTTCGGGGGATTCCCTACGAGCAGTACTTC
abundance: NA
v_gene: TRBV27
j_gene: TRBJ2-7
d_gene: NA

CDR3aa: CATEQGFSGNTIYF
CDR3nt: TGTGCCACTGAACAGGGCTTCTCTGGAAACACCATATATTTT
abundance: NA
v_gene: TRBV15
j_gene: TRBJ1-3
d_gene: NA

CDR3aa: CASRGRGAGQPQHF
CDR3nt: TGTGCCAGCAGGGGGAGGGGGGCGGGTCAGCCCCAGCATTTT
abundance: NA
v_gene: TRBV27
j_gene: TRBJ1-5
d_gene: NA

CDR3aa: CASSAGAGLGNTIYF
CDR3nt: TGTGCCAGCAGTGCAGGGGCCGGCCTAGGAAACACCATATATTTT
abundance: NA
v_gene: TRBV6-5
j_gene: TRBJ1-3
d_gene: NA

CDR3aa: CASHSLDRVGYTF
CDR3nt: TGTGCCAGCCATTCTTTAGACAGGGTTGGCTACACCTTC
abundance: NA
v_gene: TRBV6-5
j_gene: TRBJ1-2
d_gene: TRBD1

CDR3aa: CASSQRLAGEGSTQYF
CDR3nt: TGTGCCAGCAGCCAAAGACTAGCGGGAGAGGGGAGTACGCAGTATTTT
abundance: few
v_gene: TRBV7-3
j_gene: TRBJ2-3
d_gene: TRBD2

CDR3aa: CASSSRDRLYEQYF
CDR3nt: TGTGCCAGCAGCTCCCGGGACAGGTTGTACGAGCAGTACTTC
abundance: NA
v_gene: TRBV13
j_gene: TRBJ2-7
d_gene: TRBD1

CDR3aa: CASRPGTSGRNEQFF
CDR3nt: TGTGCCAGCAGGCCCGGGACTAGCGGCCGCAATGAGCAGTTCTTC
abundance: NA
v_gene: TRBV2
j_gene: TRBJ2-1
d_gene: TRBD2

CDR3aa: CASSSTPWTGTDTQYF
CDR3nt: TGTGCCAGCAGCTCCACGCCTTGGACAGGCACAGATACGCAGTATTTT
abundance: NA
v_gene: TRBV7-9
j_gene: TRBJ2-3
d_gene: NA

CDR3aa: CASSVDRGGNTIYF
CDR3nt: TGTGCCAGCAGCGTAGACAGGGGTGGAAACACCATATATTTT
abundance: NA
v_gene: TRBV11-2
j_gene: TRBJ1-3
d_gene: TRBD1

CDR3aa: CASSLSGRTDTQYF
CDR3nt: TGTGCCAGCAGTTTATCGGGCAGGACAGATACGCAGTATTTT
abundance: NA
v_gene: TRBV27
j_gene: TRBJ2-3
d_gene: NA

CDR3aa: CASSNTGTGLRDTQYF
CDR3nt: TGTGCCAGTAGTAACACCGGGACAGGGTTGCGAGATACGCAGTATTTT
abundance: NA
v_gene: TRBV19
j_gene: TRBJ2-3
d_gene: TRBD1

CDR3aa: CASSQTGVRVSNTGELFF
CDR3nt: TGTGCCAGCAGTCAAACAGGGGTGAGGGTTTCGAACACCGGGGAGCTGTTTTTT
abundance: once
v_gene: TRBV13
j_gene: TRBJ2-2
d_gene: TRBD1

CDR3aa: CSVDPAGGSYDEQFF
CDR3nt: TGCAGCGTTGACCCCGCCGGCGGGAGTTACGATGAGCAGTTCTTC
abundance: NA
v_gene: TRBV29-1
j_gene: TRBJ2-1
d_gene: TRBD2

CDR3aa: CASSEGDRGHSTDTQYF
CDR3nt: TGTGCCAGCAGTGAAGGGGACAGGGGGCATAGCACAGATACGCAGTATTTT
abundance: NA
v_gene: TRBV6-1
j_gene: TRBJ2-3
d_gene: TRBD1

CDR3aa: CASTRGFQETQYF
CDR3nt: TGTGCCAGCACTAGGGGCTTCCAAGAGACCCAGTACTTC
abundance: NA
v_gene: TRBV2
j_gene: TRBJ2-5
d_gene: NA

CDR3aa: CAGLGGETDTQYF
CDR3nt: TGCGCCGGTCTAGGCGGGGAGACAGATACGCAGTATTTT
abundance: NA
v_gene: TRBV10-1
j_gene: TRBJ2-3
d_gene: NA

CDR3aa: CASSPRLAGGYEQYF
CDR3nt: TGTGCCAGCAGTCCCCGACTAGCGGGAGGCTACGAGCAGTACTTC
abundance: NA
v_gene: TRBV6-5
j_gene: TRBJ2-7
d_gene: TRBD2

CDR3aa: CASSYRALLGYTF
CDR3nt: TGTGCCAGCAGCTACAGGGCTCTCCTTGGCTACACCTTC
abundance: NA
v_gene: TRBV5-8
j_gene: TRBJ1-2
d_gene: NA

CDR3aa: CASSEGMGYEQYF
CDR3nt: TGTGCCAGTAGTGAGGGTATGGGCTACGAGCAGTACTTC
abundance: once
v_gene: TRBV19
j_gene: TRBJ2-7
d_gene: NA

CDR3aa: CASSVTTGTVGEKLFF
CDR3nt: TGTGCCAGCAGTGTAACTACCGGGACAGTGGGGGAAAAACTGTTTTTT
abundance: NA
v_gene: TRBV6-1
j_gene: TRBJ1-4
d_gene: TRBD1

CDR3aa: CSVGPGYEQYF
CDR3nt: TGCAGCGTTGGCCCCGGCTACGAGCAGTACTTC
abundance: once
v_gene: TRBV29-1
j_gene: TRBJ2-7
d_gene: NA

CDR3aa: CASSEVGTFRGYTF
CDR3nt: TGTGCCAGCAGTGAAGTTGGCACTTTCAGGGGCTACACCTTC
abundance: NA
v_gene: TRBV6-1
j_gene: TRBJ1-2
d_gene: NA

CDR3aa: CASSQAGGAGNTIYF
CDR3nt: TGCGCCAGCAGCCAAGCAGGGGGCGCTGGAAACACCATATATTTT
abundance: NA
v_gene: TRBV4-1
j_gene: TRBJ1-3
d_gene: TRBD1

CDR3aa: CASSPVRGQYSNQPQHF
CDR3nt: TGTGCCAGCTCACCGGTCAGGGGGCAATATAGCAATCAGCCCCAGCATTTT
abundance: NA
v_gene: TRBV18
j_gene: TRBJ1-5
d_gene: TRBD1

CDR3aa: CASSLRQGSYEQYF
CDR3nt: TGTGCCAGCAGCCTCCGACAGGGTTCCTACGAGCAGTACTTC
abundance: NA
v_gene: TRBV5-4
j_gene: TRBJ2-7
d_gene: TRBD1

CDR3aa: CASKDGGSNQPQHF
CDR3nt: TGTGCCAGCAAAGATGGCGGTAGCAATCAGCCCCAGCATTTT
abundance: NA
v_gene: TRBV2
j_gene: TRBJ1-5
d_gene: NA

CDR3aa: CATSRDRRSGRALGQFF
CDR3nt: TGTGCCACCAGCAGAGATCGGCGTAGCGGGAGGGCCCTGGGACAGTTCTTC
abundance: once
v_gene: TRBV15
j_gene: TRBJ2-1
d_gene: TRBD2

CDR3aa: CASSLVTGTGANVLTF
CDR3nt: TGCGCCAGCAGCTTGGTGACAGGGACTGGGGCCAACGTCCTGACTTTC
abundance: NA
v_gene: TRBV5-1
j_gene: TRBJ2-6
d_gene: TRBD1

CDR3aa: CASSQVPGRTGELFF
CDR3nt: TGCGCCAGCAGCCAAGTCCCAGGGCGTACCGGGGAGCTGTTTTTT
abundance: NA
v_gene: TRBV4-1
j_gene: TRBJ2-2
d_gene: NA

CDR3aa: CASSYPVRTGKNSQYF
CDR3nt: TGTGCCAGCAGTTACCCGGTCCGGACAGGAAAAAACAGTCAGTACTTC
abundance: once
v_gene: TRBV6-7
j_gene: TRBJ2-4
d_gene: TRBD1

CDR3aa: CASSLLAGLSYEQYF
CDR3nt: TGTGCCAGCAGCTTACTAGCGGGATTGTCCTACGAGCAGTACTTC
abundance: NA
v_gene: TRBV7-3
j_gene: TRBJ2-7
d_gene: TRBD2

CDR3aa: CASSQGSLGNEQFF
CDR3nt: TGTGCCAGCAGCCAAGGGTCCCTCGGCAATGAGCAGTTCTTC
abundance: NA
v_gene: TRBV4-2
j_gene: TRBJ2-1
d_gene: NA

CDR3aa: CASNAGNTIYF
CDR3nt: TGTGCCAGCAATGCGGGAAACACCATATATTTT
abundance: NA
v_gene: TRBV28
j_gene: TRBJ1-3
d_gene: NA